These 14 T cell receptor beta chains were sequenced from one sample in a study of blood T cell repertoires in COVID-19. Repertoires were generated with immunoSEQ multiplex PCR, while TCRdb's copy carries only in-frame clones and drops some. The table includes roughly 65,000 clones, roughly 80% detected once. Sequencing was carried out using peripheral blood. The source of these receptors is a man aged 55 to 70 with acute or convalescent COVID-19.

The rearrangement links TRBV27 to TRBJ2-2; D gene uncertain. The CDR3 runs 12 residues. Germline V gives CDR1 MNHEY, CDR2 SMNVEV (reference sequence). With 5 bases removed from V and 8 bases from J, the gap between germline ends came to 9 bases. The DNA of the CDR3 is TGTGCCAGCAGTCCACTTTGGGGGGAGCTGTTTTTT. Protein product: CASSPLWGELFF.

The gene calls are TRBV7-2 and TRBJ1-5; D perhaps matches TRBD1 (5 bases). The CDR3 is 15 residues long. Germline V lookup: CDR1 SGHTA, CDR2 FQGNSA. The V gene lost 4 bases and the J gene lost 9 bases, with 19 bases spanning the gap. CDR3 residues: CASSSGTGDRWPQHF. The CDR3, as DNA: TGTGCCAGCAGCTCCGGGACTGGGGACCGGTGGCCCCAGCATTTT.

V usage is TRBV18 and J usage is TRBJ2-3; the match to TRBD2 covers 10 bases. The CDR3 runs 15 residues. V was pared by 5 bases and J by 1 base, with 3 bases of the junction left unmatched. Germline V gene sequence: CDR1 KGHSH, CDR2 LQKENI. The CDR3 loop is CASSIGLAGTDTQYF. The CDR3 coding sequence is TGTGCCAGCTCAATAGGACTAGCGGGCACAGATACGCAGTATTTT.

V and J are TRBV7-9 and TRBJ1-2; D may be TRBD1 (6 bases). CDR1 is SEHNR, CDR2 FQNEAQ, per germline (reference sequence). The V and J ends lost 2 bases and 5 bases respectively, with 24 bases between them. The length of the CDR3 is 18 residues. The CDR3 sequence is CASSLLGAAVGDEYGYTF. The CDR3 DNA follows: TGTGCCAGCAGCTTATTGGGGGCGGCGGTAGGCGACGAATATGGCTACACCTTC.

The genes are TRBV7-3 and TRBJ1-6; weak D call: TRBD1 (5 bases). Germline CDR1 and CDR2: SGHTA and FQGTGA. The CDR3 sequence is 16 residues long. V lost 2 bases and J lost 5, with 13 bases in between. For the CDR3, the DNA is TGTGCCAGCAGCTTAGCTGGACGGGGGGATAATTCACCCCTCCACTTT. Its translation is CASSLAGRGDNSPLHF. The complete variable domain, with remaining parts taken from reference TRBV7-3 and TRBJ1-6, reads GAGVSQTPSNKVTEKGKYVELRCDPISGHTALYWYRQSLGQGPEFLIYFQGTGAADDSGLPNDRFFAVRPEGSVSTLKIQRTERGDSAVYLCASSLAGRGDNSPLHFGNGTRLTVT.

V gene TRBV5-6 combines with J gene TRBJ1-2; TRBD1 might be the D (5 bases). This CDR3 contains 14 residues. Trimming left V 5 bases short and J 1 base short, with 12 bases between. The germline gives CDR1 SGHDT, CDR2 YYEEEE. This CDR3 is CASRPGGFNYGYTF. CDR3 coding DNA: TGTGCCAGCAGGCCCGGGGGATTTAACTATGGCTACACCTTC.

This sequence joins TRBV15 and TRBJ1-1; 8 bases align to TRBD1. Unmatched junction bases numbered 3, after V lost 2 bases and J lost 4 bases. Germline V gene lookup returns CDR1 LNHNV and CDR2 YYDKDF (reference sequence). The CDR3 totals 14 residues. CDR3 in DNA: TGTGCCACCAGCAGACAGGGGGCAGGCACTGAAGCTTTCTTT. Amino acid sequence: CATSRQGAGTEAFF.

The chain uses TRBV7-9 and TRBJ2-7; D may be TRBD2 (6 bases). CDR1 and CDR2 (germline): SEHNR, FQNEAQ (reference sequence). The germline V and J ends were trimmed by 5 bases and 3 bases, with 20 bases remaining between them. CDR3 length equals 16 residues. The CDR3 DNA sequence: TGTGCCAGCAGCGAGACCATTGGGGACTCTGGCTACGAGCAGTACTTC. Residues: CASSETIGDSGYEQYF.

J is TRBJ2-3 and V is TRBV3-1 (or the pseudogene TRBV3-2), with 8 bases fitting TRBD2. The V segment lost 2 bases and the J segment 3 bases; nucleotides outside the gene matches: 7. CDR3 length equals 16 residues. The V gene's germline CDR1 is LGHDT and CDR2 YNNKEL (reference sequence). In DNA form, the CDR3 reads TGTGCCAGCAGCCAACAGGGGCGGGGGGTTACAGATACGCAGTATTTT. Its translation: CASSQQGRGVTDTQYF.

J is TRBJ1-5 and V is TRBV5-5, with a possible D match to TRBD1 (6 bases). The CDR3 covers 15 residues. Germline V gene lookup returns CDR1 SGHKS and CDR2 YYEKEE (reference sequence). V was trimmed by 0 bases and J by 4 bases, leaving 11 bases between them. CDR3 DNA sequence: TGTGCCAGCAGCTTGGAGGGACACCCTAATCAGCCCCAGCATTTT. It encodes CASSLEGHPNQPQHF.

The CDR3: CASSPRTSNSYEQYF. The CDR3 region has the DNA TGTGCCAGCAGCCCCCGGACTAGCAACTCCTACGAGCAGTACTTC. The V and J genes are TRBV7-2 and TRBJ2-7, with 8 bases matching TRBD2. CDR3 size: 15 residues. Germline V CDR1 and CDR2: SGHTA, FQGNSA. Trimming at V came to 5 bases and at J to 0 bases, leaving 6 bases not matched to a gene.

This rearrangement joins TRBV4-3 to TRBJ2-2, with 7 bases aligning to TRBD2. The J segment lost 4 bases and the V segment lost 1 base, leaving 0 bases of the junction unmatched. The CDR3 has 14 amino acids. Germline CDR1 and CDR2: LGHNA and YSLEER. CDR3 DNA: TGCGCCAGCAGCCAAGGGACTAGCACCGGGGAGCTGTTTTTT. Protein: CASSQGTSTGELFF.

The genes are TRBV5-4 and TRBJ1-2; TRBD1 agrees at 12 bases. The V segment lost 2 bases and the J segment 4 bases; nucleotides outside the gene matches: 9. This CDR3 spans 17 amino acids. Germline V gives CDR1 SGHNT, CDR2 YYREEE (reference sequence). CDR3 in amino acids: CASSLGTGGAGSYGYTF. CDR3 DNA: TGTGCCAGCAGCTTAGGGACAGGGGGCGCAGGGAGCTATGGCTACACCTTC.

This clone was picked up a small number of times. The rearrangement uses TRBV4-3 and TRBJ2-1, with a possible D match to TRBD2 (6 bases). CDR3 length: 18 residues. V was cut by 3 bases and J by 10 bases, with 28 bases left in between. CDR1 and CDR2 from the germline V gene are LGHNA and YSLEER. CDR3 amino acids: CASSHLAPTTTSGGEQFF. In DNA, the CDR3 is TGCGCCAGCAGCCACCTCGCCCCTACTACCACAAGTGGGGGGGAGCAGTTCTTC.